One and the same sample provided the 25 T cell receptor beta chains below, sequenced in a study of graft-versus-host responses after intestinal transplantation. Profiled with immunoSEQ multiplex PCR; TCRdb holds only in-frame clones, not every one. The sample lists about 94,000 clones, 90% to 95% occurring once. These TCRs are of unknown antigen specificity. Sequences were derived from unstimulated CD8+ T cells sorted from spleen or lymph node cells, sampled before intestinal transplant. These receptors were obtained from a human donor who received an intestinal transplant.

The chain has TRBV4-1 and TRBJ1-3, with D perhaps matching TRBD1 (5 bases). Germline V gene data show CDR1 as MGHRA and CDR2 as YSYEKL. CDR3 length: 16 residues. Between the trimmed V and J ends, which lost 4 bases and 4 bases, there was a span of 17 bases. Written as DNA, the CDR3 is TGCGCCAGCAGCCTCTTTACCGGGGGTTCGGGAAACACCATATATTTT. This encodes CASSLFTGGSGNTIYF.

This clone showed up just once. This chain uses TRBV9 with TRBJ2-5; unclear D gene. Trimming left V 4 bases short and J 0 bases short, with 7 bases between. Germline CDR1 SGDLS, CDR2 YYNGEE. The CDR3 consists of 13 residues. CDR3 sequence: CASSPADQETQYF. DNA for the CDR3: TGTGCCAGCAGCCCCGCGGACCAAGAGACCCAGTACTTC.

This clone has a single count. One end of the junction is discordant with germline, which a read error may explain. The V gene is TRBV25-1, the J gene TRBJ1-2; D perhaps matches TRBD1 (6 bases). CDR3 length equals 14 residues. Per germline, CDR1 MGHDK and CDR2 SYGVNS. Written as DNA, the CDR3 is TGTGCCAGCAGTGAATATGCCCTACAGGGAACGGACCCTTTC. Protein product: CASSEYALQGTDPF.

V usage is TRBV2 and J usage is TRBJ1-2, with 7 bases fitting TRBD1. CDR1 is SNHLY and CDR2 is FYNNEI in the germline V gene. The CDR3 sequence is 12 residues long. V shed 9 bases and J 4 bases; nucleotides not matched to a gene: 5. CDR3: CAREGQSYGYTF. The CDR3 DNA follows: TGTGCCAGAGAGGGACAGAGCTATGGCTACACCTTC.

The chain couples TRBV5-3 to TRBJ1-2, with TRBD1 matching over 10 bases. TRBV5-3 is sorted into the ORF group, with uncertain function. CDR3 size: 14 residues. V lost 8 bases, J lost 7 bases, and 11 bases stayed unmatched. The CDR3 is CARFRDRGVGGYTF. The CDR3 DNA reads TGTGCCAGGTTCCGGGACAGGGGCGTAGGTGGCTACACCTTC.

The chain recombines TRBV5-5 with TRBJ2-7; 8 bases match TRBD1. V dropped 4 bases and J dropped 3; count of bases not matched to a gene: 6. The CDR3 has 14 amino acids. The germline V gene encodes CDR1 SGHKS and CDR2 YYEKEE (reference sequence). The CDR3 reads CASSPWTGSYEQYF. The CDR3, as DNA: TGTGCCAGCAGCCCCTGGACAGGGAGCTACGAGCAGTACTTC.

This clone was seen once. V usage is TRBV4-3 and J usage is TRBJ2-2; D not certain. Looked up from germline, CDR1 is LGHNA and CDR2 is YSLEER. Trimming left V 0 bases short and J 4 bases short, with 3 bases between. The CDR3 sequence is 13 residues long. The CDR3 nucleotides are TGCGCCAGCAGCCAAGATCGCACCGGGGAGCTGTTTTTT. This translates into CASSQDRTGELFF.

The chain links TRBV28 to TRBJ2-7; D may be TRBD1 (6 bases). This CDR3 spans 16 amino acids. CDR1 MDHEN and CDR2 SYDVKM come from the germline V gene. V was shortened by 5 bases and J by 2 bases, with 19 bases between the two germline ends. The CDR3 sequence is CASSAESGTRAYEQYF. The CDR3 bases are TGTGCCAGCAGTGCCGAGTCCGGGACAAGGGCCTACGAGCAGTACTTC.

The chain combines TRBV19 with TRBJ1-1; 8 positions agree with TRBD1. The germline CDR1 and CDR2 sequences are LNHDA and SQIVND (reference sequence). The CDR3 runs 13 residues. After removal of 1 base from V and 8 bases from J, the junction contained 3 bases not matched to a gene. This CDR3 reads CASSIGAGGEAFF. In nucleotides, the CDR3 is TGTGCCAGTAGTATAGGGGCAGGGGGCGAAGCTTTCTTT.

The chain couples TRBV30 to TRBJ2-7; 7 nucleotides match TRBD1. V shed 4 bases and J 3 bases; nucleotides not matched to a gene: 12. The CDR3 extends over 15 amino acids. Germline values: CDR1 GTSNPN, CDR2 SVGIG (reference sequence). CDR3 sequence (DNA): TGTGCCTGGACTCCAGACCAGGGACAGTTCTACGAGCAGTACTTC. Translating it yields CAWTPDQGQFYEQYF.

The chain is built from TRBV7-2 and TRBJ1-1; 7 nucleotides agree with TRBD1. J gave up 7 bases and V 5 bases, and 13 bases lay outside the gene matches. The CDR3 contains 15 residues. In germline, CDR1 is SGHTA, CDR2 FQGNSA. CDR3 region: CASSLYPGTEYEAFF. CDR3 nucleotide sequence: TGTGCCAGCAGCCTATACCCCGGGACAGAGTATGAAGCTTTCTTT.

V is TRBV9 and J is TRBJ1-6, with D possibly TRBD1 on 5 matching bases. Germline assignment: CDR1 SGDLS and CDR2 YYNGEE. V was pared by 0 bases and J by 7 bases, with 17 bases between. This CDR3 has 17 residues. The CDR3 loop is CASSVDAGSPGNSPLHF. In DNA form, the CDR3 reads TGTGCCAGCAGCGTAGATGCAGGATCCCCAGGGAATTCACCCCTCCACTTT.

The V and J genes are TRBV28 and TRBJ1-4; D gene ambiguous. The ends were cut back, 9 bases at V and 5 bases at J, with 13 bases in the middle. The CDR3 has 13 residues. Germline V CDR1 and CDR2: MDHEN, SYDVKM. The CDR3: CASTVGENEKLFF. The CDR3, as DNA: TGTGCCAGTACAGTCGGGGAAAATGAAAAACTGTTTTTT.

The genes are TRBV6-5 and TRBJ1-1, with D perhaps TRBD1 (6 bases). Germline V gene sequence: CDR1 MNHEY, CDR2 SVGAGI. This CDR3 has 13 amino acids. V was cut by 6 bases and J by 6 bases, with 14 bases left in between. In nucleotides, the CDR3 is TGTGCCAGCAGACCAGGGGTTCCGGCTGAAGCTTTCTTT. Its translation: CASRPGVPAEAFF.

This clone has just one count. The chain employs TRBV27 and TRBJ2-5; 8 bases fit TRBD2. Trimming cost V 5 bases and J 2 bases; bases outside gene matches: 4. Germline assignment: CDR1 MNHEY and CDR2 SMNVEV (reference sequence). There are 14 residues in the CDR3. The CDR3 nucleotides read TGTGCCAGCAGTCCACTAGCGGCTCAAGAGACCCAGTACTTC. It translates to CASSPLAAQETQYF.

This rearrangement joins TRBV6-1 to TRBJ2-1; the match to TRBD2 covers 13 bases. This CDR3 has 16 amino acids. Germline V gene lookup returns CDR1 MNHNS and CDR2 SASEGT. The J segment lost 7 bases and the V segment lost 3 bases, leaving 6 bases of the junction unmatched. The chain's CDR3 is CASSDTSGGASNEQFF. In DNA form, the CDR3 reads TGTGCCAGCAGTGATACTAGCGGGGGGGCCTCGAATGAGCAGTTCTTC.

V is TRBV2 and J is TRBJ1-2; TRBD1 agrees at 11 bases. With V trimmed by 7 bases and J by 6 bases, 7 bases remained unmatched. The CDR3 spans 14 residues. In germline, CDR1 is SNHLY, CDR2 FYNNEI. Written as DNA, the CDR3 is TGTGCCAGCACTAAGGACAGGGGGCACGATGGCTACACCTTC. Residues: CASTKDRGHDGYTF.

The chain couples TRBV6-5 to TRBJ2-7, with TRBD1 as a possible D gene (6 bases). This CDR3 region has 14 residues. Trimming cost V 2 bases and J 0 bases, with 8 bases left between them. Germline CDR1 MNHEY, CDR2 SVGAGI. CDR3 in amino acids: CASSYRGYSYEQYF. Here the CDR3 DNA reads TGTGCCAGCAGTTACAGGGGGTACTCCTACGAGCAGTACTTC.

This rearrangement joins TRBV9 to TRBJ2-7; D is possibly TRBD1 (6 bases). V was pared by 2 bases and J by 3 bases, with 15 bases between. The CDR3 loop spans 15 amino acids. Germline V CDR1 and CDR2: SGDLS, YYNGEE. CDR3 residues: CASSVTGSWDYEQYF. Written as DNA, the CDR3 is TGTGCCAGCAGCGTTACAGGGTCGTGGGACTACGAGCAGTACTTC. The full variable domain, with the rest looked up from reference TRBV9 and TRBJ2-7, is DSGVTQTPKHLITATGQRVTLRCSPRSGDLSVYWYQQSLDQGLQFLIQYYNGEERAKGNILERFSAQQFPDLHSELNLSSLELGDSALYFCASSVTGSWDYEQYFGPGTRLTVT.

This clone came up a few times. The chain uses TRBV10-3 and TRBJ1-1; D remains unclear. With 7 bases removed from V and 7 bases from J, the gap between germline ends came to 10 bases. The CDR3 consists of 11 residues. Germline CDR1 ENHRY, CDR2 SYGVKD. The DNA of the CDR3 is TGTGCCATCACTGCTAAATTTGAAGCTTTCTTT. The encoded protein is CAITAKFEAFF.

The chain joins TRBV6-6 to TRBJ2-2, with a possible D match to TRBD1 (6 bases). The germline V and J ends were trimmed by 1 base and 7 bases, with 13 bases remaining between them. The CDR3 has 15 residues. In germline, CDR1 is MNHNY, CDR2 SVGAGI (reference sequence). This CDR3 is CASSYFRGESGELFF. The CDR3 nucleotides read TGTGCCAGCAGTTACTTCAGGGGTGAAAGCGGGGAGCTGTTTTTT.

This CDR3 is CASSQTGETQYF. CDR3 nucleotides: TGCGCCAGCAGCCAAACGGGAGAGACCCAGTACTTC. The V call is TRBV4-1, the J call TRBJ2-5; D is ambiguous. This CDR3 region has 12 residues. The germline V gene has CDR1 MGHRA and CDR2 YSYEKL. Trimming removed 2 bases from V and 4 bases from J, with 5 bases in between.

CDR3 in amino acids: CAWSSSYEQYF. CDR3 nucleotide sequence: TGTGCCTGGAGCTCGTCCTACGAGCAGTACTTC. V and J are TRBV30 and TRBJ2-7, with no clear D. CDR3 length: 11 amino acids. The V and J ends lost 3 bases and 1 base respectively, with 4 bases between them. The germline V gene has CDR1 GTSNPN and CDR2 SVGIG (reference sequence).

This clone was seen a single time. V gene TRBV28 combines with J gene TRBJ1-1; D is uncertain. The germline gives CDR1 MDHEN, CDR2 SYDVKM. V lost 5 bases, J lost 1 base, and 5 bases lay in between. The CDR3 is made up of 12 amino acids. The CDR3 sequence is CASSPRNTEAFF. The CDR3 region has the DNA TGTGCCAGCAGTCCCCGGAACACTGAAGCTTTCTTT.

The chain carries TRBV7-8 and TRBJ2-5; 7 bases agree with TRBD2. From germline, CDR1 is SGHVS and CDR2 FQNEAQ. J lost 3 bases, V lost 5 bases, and 9 bases had no gene match. The CDR3 is 15 amino acids. The DNA for the CDR3 is TGTGCCAGCAGCCTTACCCCAGGACTAGAAGAGACCCAGTACTTC. It encodes CASSLTPGLEETQYF.